A selection of T cell receptor beta chains follows, all from one sample in a study of T cells expressing NK-cell markers. From the 5' RACE reads, TCRdb lists one entry per CDR3 protein and no DNA. The data include 5,500 to 8,000 distinct CDR3 sequences; the top ten clones carry 62%. Sequencing was carried out using blood T cells: a sorted CD56 or NKG2C T cell subset, CD4+ or CD8+ T cells, or bulk PBMC T cells (not recorded which). All receptors derive from a man aged 18-75 years in good health. The CDR3 runs from the conserved cysteine through the conserved F or W. Only part of the rows carry a size: once, few, many, or a class if the clone is expanded.

v_gene: TRBV20-1
j_gene: TRBJ2-5
abundance: -
CDR3aa: CSARLIAGGFQETQYF

v_gene: TRBV7-8
j_gene: TRBJ1-1
abundance: -
CDR3aa: CASSLTQLNTEAFF

v_gene: TRBV27
j_gene: TRBJ2-5
abundance: -
CDR3aa: CASSLSGTSGGETQYF

v_gene: TRBV4-2
j_gene: TRBJ2-3
abundance: -
CDR3aa: CASSQETIADTQYF

v_gene: TRBV19
j_gene: TRBJ1-2
abundance: -
CDR3aa: CASSTDARRLDGYTF

v_gene: TRBV6-5
j_gene: TRBJ2-7
abundance: -
CDR3aa: CASSYSLEYPYEQYF

v_gene: TRBV7-2
j_gene: TRBJ2-5
abundance: -
CDR3aa: CASSLAGTPPLPQETQYF

v_gene: TRBV6-5
j_gene: TRBJ2-3
abundance: -
CDR3aa: CASSTWWGSTDTQYF

v_gene: TRBV6-4
j_gene: TRBJ2-1
abundance: -
CDR3aa: CASSAQGGAVANEQFF

v_gene: TRBV3-1
j_gene: TRBJ2-3
abundance: -
CDR3aa: CASSQGAGDADTQYF

v_gene: TRBV13
j_gene: TRBJ2-2
abundance: large
CDR3aa: CASSLAGNWNTGELFF

v_gene: TRBV6-1
j_gene: TRBJ2-3
abundance: -
CDR3aa: CASKRGAGSTDTQYF

v_gene: TRBV6-1
j_gene: TRBJ2-7
abundance: -
CDR3aa: CASSRTGPREQYF

v_gene: TRBV3-1
j_gene: TRBJ2-3
abundance: -
CDR3aa: CASNSGGLAGADTQYF

v_gene: TRBV20-1
j_gene: TRBJ2-2
abundance: -
CDR3aa: CSARDLRGQDTGELFF

v_gene: TRBV2
j_gene: TRBJ2-3
abundance: -
CDR3aa: CASSEVLGAGATDTQYF

v_gene: TRBV28
j_gene: TRBJ2-1
abundance: -
CDR3aa: CASGAREDNEQFF

v_gene: TRBV6-2/TRBV6-3
j_gene: TRBJ2-7
abundance: -
CDR3aa: CASSYGTGGYEQYF

v_gene: TRBV3-1
j_gene: TRBJ2-3
abundance: -
CDR3aa: CASSSGLAGKDTQYF

v_gene: TRBV20-1
j_gene: TRBJ2-1
abundance: -
CDR3aa: CSAMFQRGGNEQFF

v_gene: TRBV6-5
j_gene: TRBJ1-3
abundance: -
CDR3aa: CASTVNTEVGGNTIYF

v_gene: TRBV6-1
j_gene: TRBJ1-3
abundance: -
CDR3aa: CASSRESGGGNTIYF

v_gene: TRBV18
j_gene: TRBJ1-5
abundance: -
CDR3aa: CASSPRSNQPQHF

v_gene: TRBV6-4
j_gene: TRBJ1-1
abundance: -
CDR3aa: CASSDTVGSGQAFF

v_gene: TRBV7-2
j_gene: TRBJ2-7
abundance: -
CDR3aa: CASSLVGGTTYEQYF

v_gene: TRBV6-4
j_gene: TRBJ2-2
abundance: -
CDR3aa: CASSALAGTGELFF

v_gene: TRBV6-2/TRBV6-3
j_gene: TRBJ1-5
abundance: -
CDR3aa: CASSDRENQPQHF

v_gene: TRBV4-2
j_gene: TRBJ2-5
abundance: -
CDR3aa: CASSQEAGGAETQYF

v_gene: TRBV3-1
j_gene: TRBJ2-5
abundance: -
CDR3aa: CASSQGDSKTQYF

v_gene: TRBV20-1
j_gene: TRBJ2-7
abundance: -
CDR3aa: CSAIETGHEPYEQYF

v_gene: TRBV6-5
j_gene: TRBJ2-2
abundance: medium-sized
CDR3aa: CASSYSTRQGRYTGELFF

v_gene: TRBV6-4
j_gene: TRBJ2-3
abundance: -
CDR3aa: CASSDGGGAHTDTQYF

v_gene: TRBV6-1
j_gene: TRBJ1-5
abundance: -
CDR3aa: CASSERSHQPQHF

v_gene: TRBV20-1
j_gene: TRBJ1-1
abundance: -
CDR3aa: CRLDRGPTEAFF

v_gene: TRBV27
j_gene: TRBJ2-7
abundance: -
CDR3aa: CASSFRGDEQYF

v_gene: TRBV20-1
j_gene: TRBJ2-1
abundance: -
CDR3aa: CSASPGLAGSDEQFF

v_gene: TRBV4-2
j_gene: TRBJ2-1
abundance: -
CDR3aa: CASSPSSGGADEQFF

v_gene: TRBV19
j_gene: TRBJ2-3
abundance: -
CDR3aa: CASGRPGQGRDTQYF

v_gene: TRBV6-4
j_gene: TRBJ2-2
abundance: -
CDR3aa: CASSATGDTGELFF

v_gene: TRBV20-1
j_gene: TRBJ2-2
abundance: -
CDR3aa: CSAVGGGAIGELFF

v_gene: TRBV20-1
j_gene: TRBJ2-1
abundance: -
CDR3aa: CSARFQGDYNEQFF

v_gene: TRBV6-1
j_gene: TRBJ2-7
abundance: -
CDR3aa: CASSRDRVNEQYF

v_gene: TRBV4-2
j_gene: TRBJ2-2
abundance: -
CDR3aa: CASSQDGSGGAGELFF

v_gene: TRBV6-5
j_gene: TRBJ2-3
abundance: -
CDR3aa: CASSRTGSGSDTQYF

v_gene: TRBV6-1
j_gene: TRBJ1-4
abundance: -
CDR3aa: CASSAMTGATNEKLFF

v_gene: TRBV30
j_gene: TRBJ2-5
abundance: -
CDR3aa: CAWSVGGAAETQYF

v_gene: TRBV6-5
j_gene: TRBJ2-7
abundance: large
CDR3aa: CASSLWKGGYEQYF

v_gene: TRBV28
j_gene: TRBJ1-4
abundance: -
CDR3aa: CASTPGVMKGLFF

v_gene: TRBV29-1
j_gene: TRBJ2-7
abundance: -
CDR3aa: CSVVQGDSGEQYF